The subject of this entry is one T cell receptor (beta chain). The antigen remains undetermined. The data were taken from a study of T-cell reconstitution after alpha-beta-depleted transplantation in children. Study-level findings and limits: It was reported that alpha-beta T cells came from several hundred expanded graft clones (about two months after transplant). A year post-transplant, T-cell counts and diversity derived mostly from newly produced T cells. There were some patients whose high TCRbeta diversity at day 60 came from surviving recipient T cells and thymic progenitors.

For TCRbeta, the library was prepared with unique molecular identifiers. TCRdb itself ran the PCR reads through MiXCR, one entry per CDR3 protein. The sample has some 840,000 distinct CDR3 sequences; around 15% are singletons. This clonotype was sampled from a male patient younger than 18 who had a stem cell transplant for acute lymphoblastic leukemia, so the T cells may come from the graft donor. The sample was PBMCs, mostly from graft donor cells, taken 360 days after TCRalphabeta/CD19-depleted stem cell transplant.

The CDR3 sequence is CASSTGQSANTGELFF. The DNA of the CDR3 is TGTGCCAGCAGTACTGGACAGTCAGCGAACACCGGGGAGCTGTTTTTT. The rearrangement joins TRBV6-5 to TRBJ2-2; possibly TRBD1 for D (6 bases). Looked up from germline, CDR1 is MNHEY and CDR2 is SVGAGI. The CDR3 length is 16 residues. The germline V and J ends were trimmed by 5 bases and 0 bases, with 13 bases remaining between them.